The following is a T cell receptor beta chain sequence with its context. The target antigen is unknown. The CDR3 is 15 amino acids. Germline V CDR1 and CDR2: DFQATT, SNEGSKA (reference sequence). Trimming at V came to 6 bases and at J to 2 bases, leaving 9 bases not matched to a gene. Template switching created a universal primer site, and the cDNA included unique molecular identifiers. In TCRdb, the 5' RACE reads were re-called with MiXCR into one record per CDR3 protein. The sample has about 660,000 distinct CDR3 sequences; roughly 8% are singletons. These data are taken from a study of identical twins. General study points: Cross-sectional statistical analysis, not tracking of the same donors, underpinned the conclusions.

The same sample was also studied in work on yellow fever vaccine responses in identical twins.

The chain combines TRBV20-1 with TRBJ2-3; TRBD2 aligns across 9 bases. The specimen was PBMCs. This clonotype originated in a woman younger than 30 in good health. The CDR3 sequence: CSATAGTSITDTQYF. Written as DNA, the CDR3 is TGCAGTGCAACGGCCGGGACTAGCATCACAGATACGCAGTATTTT.